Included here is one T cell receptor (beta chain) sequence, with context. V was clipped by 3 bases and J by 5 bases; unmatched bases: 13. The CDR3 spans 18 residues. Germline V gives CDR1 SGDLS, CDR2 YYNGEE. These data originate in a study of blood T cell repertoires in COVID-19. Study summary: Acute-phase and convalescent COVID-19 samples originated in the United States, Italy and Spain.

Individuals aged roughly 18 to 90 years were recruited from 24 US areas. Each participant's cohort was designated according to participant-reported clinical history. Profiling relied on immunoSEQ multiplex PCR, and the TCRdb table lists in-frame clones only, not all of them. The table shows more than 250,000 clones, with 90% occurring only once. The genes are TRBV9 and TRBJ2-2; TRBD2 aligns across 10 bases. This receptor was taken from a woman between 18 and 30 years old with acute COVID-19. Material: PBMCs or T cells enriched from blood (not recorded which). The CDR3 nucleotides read TGTGCCAGCAGCGACAAGATTACAGCGGGAGGGTTGACCGGGGAGCTGTTTTTT. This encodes CASSDKITAGGLTGELFF. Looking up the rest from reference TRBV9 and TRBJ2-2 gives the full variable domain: DSGVTQTPKHLITATGQRVTLRCSPRSGDLSVYWYQQSLDQGLQFLIQYYNGEERAKGNILERFSAQQFPDLHSELNLSSLELGDSALYFCASSDKITAGGLTGELFFGEGSRLTVL.